A selection of T cell receptor beta chains follows, all from one sample in a study of T cell responses to AZD1222 COVID-19 vaccine. Sequencing used immunoSEQ multiplex PCR; TCRdb keeps in-frame clones, though not all of them. The sample includes 150,000 or so clones, 92% of them seen just once. The sample in question was peripheral blood, obtained 28 days after the second AZD1222 dose. The source of these receptors is an adult who received the AZD1222 COVID-19 vaccine. CDR3s include the opening cysteine and the closing phenylalanine or tryptophan. The order of the fields is V gene, D gene, J gene, CDR3 protein, CDR3 DNA. A D gene is named only where the DNA matches it firmly.

v_call: TRBV19
d_call: .
j_call: TRBJ2-1
cdr3_aa: CASSLNPSARYNEQFF
cdr3_nt: TGTGCCAGTAGTCTGAACCCTAGCGCCCGTTACAATGAGCAGTTCTTC

v_call: TRBV3-1/TRBV3-2
d_call: .
j_call: TRBJ2-3
cdr3_aa: CASSPRGPDTQYF
cdr3_nt: TGTGCCAGCAGCCCTAGAGGGCCAGATACGCAGTATTTT

v_call: TRBV25-1
d_call: .
j_call: TRBJ1-4
cdr3_aa: CASTRGTPGKLFF
cdr3_nt: TGTGCCTCGACGCGGGGTACTCCAGGAAAACTGTTTTTT

v_call: TRBV28
d_call: TRBD1
j_call: TRBJ1-5
cdr3_aa: CASRGGQQYSNQPQHF
cdr3_nt: TGTGCCAGCAGGGGGGGACAGCAGTATAGCAATCAGCCCCAGCATTTT

v_call: TRBV19
d_call: TRBD1
j_call: TRBJ1-1
cdr3_aa: CASSPRGVEAFF
cdr3_nt: TGTGCCAGTAGTCCCAGGGGGGTAGAAGCTTTCTTT

v_call: TRBV4-2
d_call: TRBD1
j_call: TRBJ1-6
cdr3_aa: CASSQGAAGGNSPLHF
cdr3_nt: TGTGCCAGCAGCCAAGGTGCGGCAGGGGGCAATTCACCCCTCCACTTT

v_call: TRBV2
d_call: TRBD2
j_call: TRBJ2-3
cdr3_aa: CASSAQGAGGTDTQYF
cdr3_nt: TGTGCCAGCAGTGCCCAGGGAGCGGGAGGGACAGATACGCAGTATTTT

v_call: TRBV27
d_call: .
j_call: TRBJ1-6
cdr3_aa: CASSLVQGFSPLHF
cdr3_nt: TGTGCCAGCAGTTTAGTGCAGGGTTTTTCACCCCTCCACTTT

v_call: TRBV10-3
d_call: .
j_call: TRBJ1-1
cdr3_aa: CAISETQGHTEAFF
cdr3_nt: TGTGCCATCAGTGAAACACAGGGTCACACTGAAGCTTTCTTT

v_call: TRBV12-3/TRBV12-4
d_call: .
j_call: TRBJ2-5
cdr3_aa: CASTPRGQETQYF
cdr3_nt: TGTGCCAGCACTCCCCGGGGCCAAGAGACCCAGTACTTC

v_call: TRBV6-1
d_call: TRBD2
j_call: TRBJ2-1
cdr3_aa: CASSESGTRDEQFF
cdr3_nt: TGTGCCAGCAGTGAGAGCGGGACGCGCGATGAGCAGTTCTTC